The rows below give T cell receptor beta chains drawn from one sample of a study of lymphopenia after photon versus proton radiotherapy. Profiled with immunoSEQ multiplex PCR; TCRdb holds only in-frame clones, not every one. The table lists roughly 22,000 clones, roughly 85% of them singletons, with around 20% in the top ten. Here the sequenced sample was peripheral blood, taken from a patient treated with proton-based radiotherapy. Every receptor here comes from a woman aged 70-85 years with pancreatic cancer. CDR3s include the opening cysteine and the closing phenylalanine or tryptophan. A D gene is named only where the DNA matches it firmly. The size of a clone is reported for some rows only, either as once, few or many, or as a class for expanded clones.

TRBD2	TRBV6-5	few	TRBJ2-7	TGTGCCAGCAGTTTGGGGCTAGCGGGAGGGCCGGGTGAGCAGTACTTC	CASSLGLAGGPGEQYF
TRBD2	TRBV28	NA	TRBJ2-1	TGTGCCAGCACGGTAGCGGGAGCCTCCTACAATGAGCAGTTCTTC	CASTVAGASYNEQFF
NA	TRBV25-1	NA	TRBJ2-5	TGTGCCAGCAGCCCTGGTTGGGGGACCGAGACCCAGTACTTC	CASSPGWGTETQYF
TRBD1	TRBV4-2	NA	TRBJ2-1	TGTGCCAGCAGCCAAGAAGGGGACAGGGCCTACAATGAGCAGTTCTTC	CASSQEGDRAYNEQFF
NA	TRBV19	once	TRBJ1-2	TGTGCCAGTAGTATTCTCACCACAGGTCACTATGGCTACACCTTC	CASSILTTGHYGYTF
TRBD1	TRBV7-9	NA	TRBJ1-5	TGTGCCAGCAGTCGTGACAGGGAAGGTCAGCCCCAGCATTTT	CASSRDREGQPQHF
TRBD2	TRBV27	NA	TRBJ2-1	TGTGCCAGCAGTTTATTGGGCGGGGGGCAGTTCTTC	CASSLLGGGQFF
TRBD2	TRBV4-2	NA	TRBJ2-3	TGTGCCAGCAGCCAAGAGACTAGCGGGACAGATACGCAGTATTTT	CASSQETSGTDTQYF
NA	TRBV19	NA	TRBJ2-5	TGTGCCAGTAGTGGGGGGGAGACCCAGTACTTC	CASSGGETQYF
NA	TRBV11-1	NA	TRBJ2-7	TGTGCCAGCTCCCGAAACAGTGGACCCTACGAGCAGTACTTC	CASSRNSGPYEQYF
TRBD2	TRBV9	NA	TRBJ2-1	TGTGCCAGCAGCGTTCGGGACTACCTATACAATGAGCAGTTCTTC	CASSVRDYLYNEQFF
NA	TRBV27	NA	TRBJ1-2	TGTGCCAGCAGTTCAAGGGTGTTATGGGGGATCAGGGACTATGGCTACACCTTC	CASSSRVLWGIRDYGYTF
NA	TRBV9	once	TRBJ2-7	TGTGCCAGCAGCGTTAGTGGGGGCTCCTACGAGCAGTACTTC	CASSVSGGSYEQYF
TRBD1	TRBV5-6	NA	TRBJ2-3	TGTGCCAGCAGCCGACAGGGATGGAGCACAGATACGCAGTATTTT	CASSRQGWSTDTQYF
NA	TRBV6-5	NA	TRBJ2-3	TGTGCCAGCGGCCCCATGGACAGAAAGACAGATACGCAGTATTTT	CASGPMDRKTDTQYF
NA	TRBV28	NA	TRBJ2-7	TGTGCCAGCAGTTTAGGGGGGCTGTACGAGCAGTACTTC	CASSLGGLYEQYF
TRBD2	TRBV5-8	NA	TRBJ2-3	TGTGCCAGCAGCTGGGGGACTAGCGGGACACGCACAGATACGCAGTATTTT	CASSWGTSGTRTDTQYF
TRBD1	TRBV19	NA	TRBJ2-3	TGTGCCAGTAGATACAGGGGGCGCACAGATACGCAGTATTTT	CASRYRGRTDTQYF